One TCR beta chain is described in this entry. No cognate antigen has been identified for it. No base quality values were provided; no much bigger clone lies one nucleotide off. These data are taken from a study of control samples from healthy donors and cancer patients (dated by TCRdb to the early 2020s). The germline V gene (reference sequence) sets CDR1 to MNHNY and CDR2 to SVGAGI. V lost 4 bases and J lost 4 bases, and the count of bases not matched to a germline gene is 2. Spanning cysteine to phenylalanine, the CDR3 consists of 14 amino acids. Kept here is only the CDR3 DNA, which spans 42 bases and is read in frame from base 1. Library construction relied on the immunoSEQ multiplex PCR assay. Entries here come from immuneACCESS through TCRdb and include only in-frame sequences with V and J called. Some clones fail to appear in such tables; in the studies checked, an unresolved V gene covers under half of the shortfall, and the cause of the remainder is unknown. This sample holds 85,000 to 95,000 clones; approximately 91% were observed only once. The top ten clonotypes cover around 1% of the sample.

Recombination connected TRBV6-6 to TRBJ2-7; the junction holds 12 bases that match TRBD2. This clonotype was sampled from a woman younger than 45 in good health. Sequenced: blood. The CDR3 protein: CASSSLAGGYEQYF. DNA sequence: TGTGCCAGCAGTTCACTAGCGGGAGGTTACGAGCAGTACTTC.